The 20 T cell receptor beta chains in this list originate from one sample, sequenced in a study of blood T cell repertoires in COVID-19. Generated by immunoSEQ multiplex PCR, the TCRdb table keeps only in-frame clones and is missing some. The sample carries 280,000 or so clones, 87% recorded once. The sequenced sample consisted of PBMCs or T cells enriched from blood (not recorded which). The receptors stem from a woman in her forties who had recovered from COVID-19.

The gene calls are TRBV6-5 and TRBJ2-3; 7 nucleotides line up with TRBD2. CDR3 length: 15 amino acids. Trimming cost V 7 bases and J 2 bases; bases outside gene matches: 9. Germline V gene lookup returns CDR1 MNHEY and CDR2 SVGAGI. CDR3 in DNA: TGTGCCAGCACCCGTGGAGCGGGATACACAGATACGCAGTATTTT. Protein sequence: CASTRGAGYTDTQYF.

The rearrangement uses TRBV28 and TRBJ2-7, with 8 bases fitting TRBD2. From germline, CDR1 is MDHEN and CDR2 SYDVKM. Trimming at V came to 5 bases and at J to 6 bases, leaving 18 bases not matched to a gene. CDR3 length: 17 amino acids. CDR3 in DNA: TGTGCCAGCAGTCCCGGGGGGGGGCGAAGTCAGAACCGCGAGCAGTACTTC. Its protein is CASSPGGGRSQNREQYF.

This rearrangement joins TRBV11-2 to TRBJ2-7; 7 bases are a match to TRBD2. Germline V gene lookup returns CDR1 SGHAT and CDR2 FQNNGV. The ends lost 8 bases at V and 1 base at J; junction bases unmatched: 8. This CDR3 spans 14 amino acids. For the CDR3, the DNA is TGTGCCAGCGCCCCCCGGGACTATTCCTACGAGCAGTACTTC. It yields the protein CASAPRDYSYEQYF.

This sequence joins TRBV19 and TRBJ2-3; TRBD2 agrees at 7 bases. With 2 bases clipped from V and 2 bases from J, the junction kept 10 bases outside the gene matches. Germline CDR1 LNHDA, CDR2 SQIVND (reference sequence). The CDR3 spans 17 residues. CDR3 in DNA: TGTGCCAGTAGTATACTCTCGGGAGGATACCCCACAGATACGCAGTATTTT. Translating it yields CASSILSGGYPTDTQYF.

The CDR3 spells CASSQLGRGPGELFF. The CDR3 region has the DNA TGTGCCAGCAGCCAACTCGGGAGGGGGCCCGGGGAGCTGTTTTTT. This chain links TRBV3-1 (or the pseudogene TRBV3-2) with TRBJ2-2; tentatively, D is TRBD2 (8 bases). V lost 2 bases, J lost 6 bases, and 13 bases lay in between. The CDR3 runs 15 residues. CDR1 is LGHDT and CDR2 is YNNKEL in the germline V gene (reference sequence).

This clone appeared a single time. This chain uses TRBV5-6 with TRBJ2-1; no clear D. This CDR3 spans 13 amino acids. The ends were cut back, 0 bases at V and 6 bases at J, with 7 bases in the middle. From germline, CDR1 is SGHDT and CDR2 YYEEEE. The chain's CDR3 is CASSLAVVNEQFF. CDR3 bases: TGTGCCAGCAGCTTGGCGGTCGTCAATGAGCAGTTCTTC.

This chain uses TRBV6-5 with TRBJ2-1, with 10 positions matching TRBD2. The CDR3 extends over 15 amino acids. V trimming: 6 bases; J trimming: 6 bases; junction bases outside the gene matches: 8. Germline V lookup: CDR1 MNHEY, CDR2 SVGAGI. The CDR3 DNA sequence: TGTGCCAGCAGCCACCCGCCTAGCGGGAGCAATGAGCAGTTCTTC. Its translation is CASSHPPSGSNEQFF.

The chain combines TRBV9 with TRBJ2-1, with D perhaps TRBD1 (5 bases). With 0 bases removed from V and 8 bases from J, the gap between germline ends came to 12 bases. The CDR3 is 14 amino acids. Germline assignment: CDR1 SGDLS and CDR2 YYNGEE. CDR3 bases: TGTGCCAGCAGCGTAGGTTCCAGGGCGGATGAGCAGTTCTTC. Protein: CASSVGSRADEQFF.

The CDR3 DNA sequence: TGTGCCAGCAGTATCCTAGGACTAGATGAGCAGTTCTTC. It yields the protein CASSILGLDEQFF. The chain is built from TRBV27 and TRBJ2-1, with 7 bases aligning to TRBD2. The CDR3 is 13 amino acids. Germline CDR1 and CDR2: MNHEY and SMNVEV (reference sequence). Trimming took 5 bases from V and 8 from J; bases not matched to a gene: 6.

To note about this clone: Relative to the germline gene, one junction end is altered; a read error may explain this. This rearrangement joins TRBV7-2 to TRBJ2-5; D is possibly TRBD2 (5 bases). This CDR3 region has 16 residues. Germline lookup yields CDR1 SGHTA and CDR2 FQGNSA. The CDR3 is CASSLAIGASQETQYF. In DNA, the CDR3 is TGTGCCAGCAGCCTAGCCATTGGAGCAAGCCAAGAGACCCAGTACTTC.

V and J are TRBV7-2 and TRBJ1-1, with 8 nucleotides matching TRBD1. The CDR3 contains 16 residues. Unmatched junction bases numbered 10, after V lost 5 bases and J lost 2 bases. CDR1 SGHTA and CDR2 FQGNSA come from the germline V gene. The CDR3 is CASSPDRGRRNTEAFF. The CDR3 DNA sequence: TGTGCCAGCAGCCCAGACAGGGGTAGACGAAACACTGAAGCTTTCTTT.

V usage is TRBV2 and J usage is TRBJ1-4; 7 nucleotides align to TRBD1. Looked up from germline, CDR1 is SNHLY and CDR2 is FYNNEI. Trimming removed 5 bases from V and 5 bases from J; junction bases left unmatched: 11. This CDR3 spans 16 amino acids. CDR3 in DNA: TGTGCCAGCAGTCTTTCCACACAGGGGAAAAATGAAAAACTGTTTTTT. Its translation: CASSLSTQGKNEKLFF.

J is TRBJ1-6 and V is TRBV5-1; tentatively, D is TRBD1 (5 bases). Trimming took 0 bases from V and 7 from J, leaving 14 bases between them. There are 16 residues in the CDR3. Germline V lookup: CDR1 SGHRS, CDR2 YFSETQ. The CDR3 nucleotides read TGCGCCAGCAGCTTGGGCGGGGCGGGGGTGAATTCACCCCTCCACTTT. It encodes CASSLGGAGVNSPLHF.

The chain recombines TRBV9 with TRBJ2-3, with 9 bases identical to TRBD2. In germline, CDR1 is SGDLS, CDR2 YYNGEE. Losses at the gene ends were 2 bases for V and 3 bases for J; bases not matched to a gene: 4. There are 15 residues in the CDR3. CDR3 nucleotide sequence: TGTGCCAGCAGCGTGGCTAGCGGGATTACAGATACGCAGTATTTT. Its protein product is CASSVASGITDTQYF.

The J gene is TRBJ2-7, the V gene TRBV7-8; 9 bases agree with TRBD2. The trim removed 5 bases at V and 3 bases at J, leaving 8 bases unmatched. Looked up from germline, CDR1 is SGHVS and CDR2 is FQNEAQ. The CDR3 is made up of 15 amino acids. The CDR3 DNA follows: TGTGCCAGCAGCGTAACATCTAGCGGGGTCTACGAGCAGTACTTC. Encoded protein: CASSVTSSGVYEQYF.

The rearrangement links TRBV30 to TRBJ2-7; TRBD2 matches 11 bases. Per the germline V gene, CDR1 is GTSNPN and CDR2 is SVGIG (reference sequence). CDR3 length equals 15 residues. The V segment lost 3 bases and the J segment 2 bases; nucleotides outside the gene matches: 6. As DNA, the CDR3 is TGTGCCTGGAGGCAAGAACTAGCGGGAGCCTACGAGCAGTACTTC. Residues: CAWRQELAGAYEQYF.

The chain combines TRBV7-9 with TRBJ2-3; D unresolved. V was cut by 5 bases and J by 3 bases, with 6 bases left in between. The CDR3 contains 12 residues. Germline values: CDR1 SEHNR, CDR2 FQNEAQ (reference sequence). In DNA form, the CDR3 reads TGTGCCAGCAGCGTACGGACAGATACGCAGTATTTT. Its translation is CASSVRTDTQYF.

Only one count was recorded for this clone. The chain recombines TRBV27 with TRBJ1-1; 8 nucleotides line up with TRBD1. Germline V CDR1 and CDR2: MNHEY, SMNVEV (reference sequence). J gave up 4 bases and V 6 bases, and 7 bases lay outside the gene matches. This CDR3 spans 14 amino acids. The CDR3, as DNA: TGTGCCAGCAGCCTCACAGGGGGAAGCACTGAAGCTTTCTTT. Protein sequence: CASSLTGGSTEAFF.

V is TRBV2 and J is TRBJ1-1; 10 nucleotides agree with TRBD1. J lost 0 bases, V lost 4 bases, and 2 bases had no gene match. CDR1 and CDR2 (germline): SNHLY, FYNNEI. The CDR3 is 15 residues long. The CDR3 DNA is TGTGCCAGCAGTGGGGACAGGGGATTGAACACTGAAGCTTTCTTT. This gives the protein CASSGDRGLNTEAFF.

The chain joins TRBV4-1 to TRBJ2-7, with TRBD2 matching over 11 bases. Trimming at V came to 0 bases and at J to 7 bases, leaving 11 bases not matched to a gene. In germline, CDR1 is MGHRA, CDR2 YSYEKL. The CDR3 covers 17 residues. Here the CDR3 reads CASSQDALAGGLREQYF. The CDR3 region has the DNA TGCGCCAGCAGCCAAGATGCGCTAGCGGGGGGCCTTCGGGAGCAGTACTTC.